This T cell receptor (beta chain) was obtained from a study of PD-L1 blockade in urothelial cancer. As to time point: peripheral blood 6 weeks after treatment start. TCRdb's table, derived via immunoSEQ multiplex PCR, lists solely in-frame clones and lacks some. This table has 100,000 to 150,000 clones, around 86% appearing once. Germline CDR1 is SNHLY and CDR2 is FYNNEI. Trimming cost V 8 bases and J 2 bases; bases outside gene matches: 13. CDR3 length: 17 amino acids. This sample comprised PBMCs, obtained around atezolizumab (anti-PD-L1) treatment. This chain joins TRBV2 and TRBJ2-2, with 8 bases that match TRBD1. This TCR was sampled from a man aged 50 to 60 with urothelial cancer. CDR3 sequence: CASVDSNRGSNTGELFF. In DNA form, the CDR3 reads TGTGCCAGCGTCGATTCAAACAGGGGGTCCAACACCGGGGAGCTGTTTTTT.